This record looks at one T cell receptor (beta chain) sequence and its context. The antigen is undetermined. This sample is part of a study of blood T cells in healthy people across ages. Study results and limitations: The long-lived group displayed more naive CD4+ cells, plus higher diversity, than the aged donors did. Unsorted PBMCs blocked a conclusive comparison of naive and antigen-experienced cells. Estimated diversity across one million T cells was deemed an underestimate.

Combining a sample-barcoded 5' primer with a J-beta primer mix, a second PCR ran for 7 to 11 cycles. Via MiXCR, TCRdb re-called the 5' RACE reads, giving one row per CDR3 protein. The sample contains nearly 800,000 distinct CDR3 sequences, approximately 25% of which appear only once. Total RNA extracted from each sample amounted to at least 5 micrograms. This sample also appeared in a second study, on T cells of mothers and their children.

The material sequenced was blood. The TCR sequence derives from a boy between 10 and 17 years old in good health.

The CDR3 reads CASSQDRHHEQYF. In nucleotides, the CDR3 is TGCGCCAGCAGCCAAGATCGGCACCACGAGCAGTACTTC. The chain carries TRBV4-3 and TRBJ2-7; no definite D call. Germline V gene data show CDR1 as LGHNA and CDR2 as YSLEER. The germline V and J ends were trimmed by 0 bases and 5 bases, with 8 bases remaining between them. This CDR3 has 13 residues.